A single sample gave rise to the 19 T cell receptor beta chains below, sequenced in a study of tumor and adjacent non-tumor tissue in lung cancer. TCRbeta libraries were built with three rounds of nested PCR, modified from ARM-PCR. Using its own MiXCR run on the multiplex PCR reads, TCRdb lists one record per CDR3 protein. The data show about 110,000 distinct CDR3 sequences, around 80% seen once. This sample's RNA came from whole unsorted tissue. Input material: lung tumor tissue. All receptors come from a woman in her fifties or sixties with non-small cell lung cancer.

On this clonotype: One junction end does not reproduce the germline sequence, and a read error may be involved. The chain carries TRBV5-5 and TRBJ1-4; 7 nucleotides match TRBD1. The length of the CDR3 is 15 residues. CDR1 is SGHKS and CDR2 is YYEKEE in the germline V gene (reference sequence). The CDR3 loop is CANSPRQGWGEKLFF. Written as DNA, the CDR3 is TGTGCCAACAGCCCGAGACAGGGCTGGGGTGAAAAACTGTTTTTT.

As for this clonotype: Because the CDR3 is missing its conserved closing phenylalanine or tryptophan, this is likely a read error. The DNA is omitted, as the CDR3 cannot be located on it reliably, and the CDR3 follows TCRdb's listing. This chain joins TRBV4-1 and TRBJ2-7. From its first to its last residue, the CDR3 has 13 amino acids. Germline CDR1 MGHRA, CDR2 YSYEKL. The CDR3 protein is CASCQDRSDEHYL.

The chain recombines TRBV6-1 with TRBJ2-1, with D perhaps assigned TRBD1 or TRBD2 (6 bases each). V was clipped by 4 bases and J by 5 bases, with 24 bases between them. The CDR3 contains 18 residues. CDR1 is MNHNS, CDR2 SASEGT, per germline. The CDR3 DNA is TGTGCCAGCAGTGTCCGGGGGACATTAGCAAGGGGGAACAATGAGCAGTTCTTC. Its protein product is CASSVRGTLARGNNEQFF.

Remarks on this clonotype: A junction end diverges from the germline sequence, so it may reflect a read error. CDR3 sequence reads: CASSLDVSSYQQYF. CDR3 nucleotides: TGTGCCAGCAGCTTGGATGTAAGCTCCTACCAGCAGTACTTC. The V gene is TRBV5-4, the J gene TRBJ2-7; D unresolved. The CDR3 length is 14 residues. Germline V gene data show CDR1 as SGHNT and CDR2 as YYREEE (reference sequence).

This clonotype showed up just a few times. The chain uses TRBV28 and TRBJ1-2; tentative D call: TRBD1 (5 bases). Germline V gives CDR1 MDHEN, CDR2 SYDVKM. This CDR3 has 13 amino acids. Trimming left V 2 bases short and J 9 bases short, with 13 bases between. CDR3 region: CASSLGNKDSYTF. Written as DNA, the CDR3 is TGTGCCAGCAGTTTAGGGAACAAGGACAGCTACACCTTC.

On this clonotype itself: The junction shows a germline mismatch at one end, possibly a read error. This chain joins TRBV6-5 and TRBJ2-7, with 11 bases aligning to TRBD2. From germline, CDR1 is MNHEY and CDR2 SVGAGI. The CDR3 runs to 15 residues. CDR3 nucleotides: TGTGCTAGCAGATCAACTAGCGGGAGCGTTTGCGAGCAGTACTTC. Its protein product is CASRSTSGSVCEQYF.

This clonotype was counted once. One end of the junction varies from germline; a read error may be responsible. The gene calls are TRBV11-2 and TRBJ1-2, with D perhaps matching TRBD1 (5 bases). This CDR3 is built from 16 residues. Germline-derived CDR1 and CDR2 are SGHAT and FQNNGV. CDR3 coding DNA: TGTGCCAGCAGCCCATATGCAGCCCAGGGCGGCTATAGCTACACCTTC. Residues: CASSPYAAQGGYSYTF. Full variable domain (outside the CDR3, taken from reference TRBV11-2 and TRBJ1-2): EAGVAQSPRYKIIEKRQSVAFWCNPISGHATLYWYQQILGQGPKLLIQFQNNGVVDDSQLPKDRFSAERLKGVDSTLKIQPAKLEDSAVYLCASSPYAAQGGYSYTFGSGTRLTVV.

This clonotype occurred many times. The chain has TRBV20-1 and TRBJ2-5; weak D call: TRBD2 (5 bases). CDR1 is DFQATT and CDR2 is SNEGSKA in the germline V gene (reference sequence). There are 11 residues in the CDR3. CDR3 amino acids: CSRLSGETQYF. CDR3 nucleotide sequence: TGCAGCAGACTAAGTGGAGAGACCCAGTACTTC.

Turning to this clonotype: A single base separates this from a much larger clone, so it may be a read error. The genes are TRBV28 and TRBJ1-1, with TRBD1 as a possible D gene (5 bases). The germline V and J ends were trimmed by 6 bases and 5 bases, with 13 bases remaining between them. This CDR3 contains 13 residues. Germline V lookup: CDR1 MDHEN, CDR2 SYDVKM. The CDR3 loop is CASSPYRRTEAFF. The CDR3 coding sequence is TGTGCCAGCAGCCCCTACAGGAGGACTGAAGCTTTCTTT.

This clonotype was seen once. A much larger clonotype is one base distant, so this may be a read error. This chain joins TRBV5-5 and TRBJ2-1; the match to TRBD1 covers 7 bases. V lost 0 bases, J lost 0 bases, and 3 bases stayed unmatched. This CDR3 spans 16 amino acids. Per the germline V gene, CDR1 is SGHKS and CDR2 is YYEKEE (reference sequence). CDR3 sequence (DNA): TGTGCCAGCAGCTTGGGTTCAGGGGGCTCCTACAATGAGCAGTTCTTC. Translated: CASSLGSGGSYNEQFF. Looking up the rest from reference TRBV5-5 and TRBJ2-1 gives the full variable domain: DAGVTQSPTHLIKTRGQQVTLRCSPISGHKSVSWYQQVLGQGPQFIFQYYEKEERGRGNFPDRFSARQFPNYSSELNVNALLLGDSALYLCASSLGSGGSYNEQFFGPGTRLTVL.

As to this clonotype: This may arise from a read error, as a much more abundant clone is one base away. CDR3 in DNA: TGCAGTGCTATATATACCGGGGAGCGGTTTTTT. Translated, it gives CSAIYTGERFF. V gene TRBV20-1 combines with J gene TRBJ2-2; possibly TRBD2 for D (5 bases). This CDR3 has 11 residues. Germline CDR1 is DFQATT and CDR2 is SNEGSKA (reference sequence).

As regards this clonotype: Mismatch with germline at one junction end may stem from a read error. V gene TRBV6-1 combines with J gene TRBJ1-1; TRBD1 is a possible D gene (6 bases). The CDR3 loop spans 14 amino acids. Germline V gene lookup returns CDR1 MNHNS and CDR2 SASEGT. CDR3 in DNA: TGTGCCAACAGTGAAACCCTGGGGGACACTGAAGCTGTCTTT. Its protein product is CANSETLGDTEAVF.

This clonotype was counted many times. The rearrangement uses TRBV6-1 and TRBJ2-2; D is ambiguous. Germline V CDR1 and CDR2: MNHNS, SASEGT. Trimming cost V 0 bases and J 7 bases, with 9 bases left between them. This CDR3 spans 14 amino acids. CDR3 loop: CASSEAQRFGELFF. CDR3 nucleotides: TGTGCCAGCAGTGAAGCGCAGCGATTCGGGGAGCTGTTTTTT.

This clonotype was found once. The chain links TRBV20-1 to TRBJ2-1, with TRBD2 identical over 14 bases. From germline, CDR1 is DFQATT and CDR2 SNEGSKA (reference sequence). V shed 1 base and J 5 bases; nucleotides not matched to a gene: 7. The CDR3 extends over 17 amino acids. The CDR3 DNA is TGCAGTGCTAGAGGGGGGACTAGCGGGGGATTGCACAATGAGCAGTTCTTC. Protein product: CSARGGTSGGLHNEQFF.

The V gene is TRBV6-6, the J gene TRBJ1-4; no clear D gene. Trimming removed 6 bases from V and 6 bases from J, with 11 bases in between. CDR3 length equals 13 residues. The germline CDR1 and CDR2 sequences are MNHNY and SVGAGI (reference sequence). The CDR3 protein is CASSGRGYEKLFF. The DNA for the CDR3 is TGTGCCAGCAGCGGGAGAGGATATGAAAAACTGTTTTTT.

A note on this clonotype: The junction differs from germline at one of its ends, possibly a read error. The rearrangement joins TRBV20-1 to TRBJ2-1; D assignment may be TRBD1 or TRBD2 (5 bases each). The CDR3 is made up of 14 amino acids. Germline V gene lookup returns CDR1 DFQATT and CDR2 SNEGSKA (reference sequence). The CDR3 DNA reads as TGCAGTGCACAAGGACATGGGGGATTCAATGAGCAGTTGTTC. Residues: CSAQGHGGFNEQLF.

The chain employs TRBV6-2 or TRBV6-3 and TRBJ2-4; D is uncertain. V was pared by 10 bases and J by 0 bases, with 19 bases between. Germline lookup yields CDR1 MNHEY and CDR2 SVGEGT. The CDR3 has 16 residues. The CDR3 region has the DNA TGTGCCACCCAAAAAGACAACCGTCTAGCCAAAAACATTCAGTACTTC. Its protein is CATQKDNRLAKNIQYF.

A remark on this clonotype: The CDR3 does not end in the conserved phenylalanine or tryptophan, so this is likely a read error. J is TRBJ2-5 and V is TRBV11-3; 12 bases agree with TRBD2. The CDR3 is 15 amino acids. Germline trimming cut 9 bases from V and 5 bases from J; bases unmatched to any gene: 10. CDR1 and CDR2 from the germline V gene are SGHNT and YENEEA. CDR3 coding DNA: TGTGCCAGTAGCCCTCTAGCGGGGGGGCCCGAGACCCAGTACCTC. Translating gives CASSPLAGGPETQYL.

The chain joins TRBV28 to TRBJ1-1; D call uncertain. Trimming took off 5 bases at V and 7 bases at J, with 14 bases between the two ends. Germline loops: CDR1 MDHEN, CDR2 SYDVKM. The CDR3 extends over 13 amino acids. This CDR3 is CASSVGQPVEAFF. CDR3 DNA: TGTGCCAGCAGTGTAGGTCAGCCTGTTGAAGCTTTCTTT.